This T cell receptor (beta chain) was documented in a study of post-analysis software for immune sequencing data. Comments on this clonotype: Its antigen remains unidentified.

The study, taken as a whole, reports: Controls showed significantly higher normalized Chao1 diversity than did multiple sclerosis patients. Controls showed lower frequencies than patients for roughly five TRBV segments, and TRBV5-6, TRBV5-1 and TRBV20-1 were among these.

The CDR3 sequence is 14 residues long. The germline V and J ends were trimmed by 3 bases and 1 base, with 9 bases remaining between them. CDR1 and CDR2 (germline): MNHNS, SASEGT. Unique molecular identifiers were carried by the TCR beta cDNA libraries. TCRdb re-called the PCR reads through MiXCR, storing one row per CDR3 protein. This sample has hundreds of thousands of distinct CDR3 sequences; 25% to 30% occur once, and the top ten carry 0.5% to 0.6%. The chain links TRBV6-1 to TRBJ1-2; D not resolved. The sequence was obtained from a girl between 5 and 17 years old with multiple sclerosis. Sequencing input: blood. The CDR3 spells CASSDEVDNYGYTF. In DNA, the CDR3 is TGTGCCAGCAGTGATGAGGTTGATAACTATGGCTACACCTTC.